The clone carrying this TCR beta chain was counted at least ten times. What it binds is not known. Germline CDR1 ENHRY, CDR2 SYGVKD. This CDR3 has 14 residues. V was trimmed by 3 bases and J by 2 bases, leaving 9 bases between them. The data are from a study of response to subunit inactivated influenza vaccine. The study's findings and limits: The authors put forward the suggestion that each seasonal influenza vaccination may bring in only a limited number of new T cells.

TCRdb analysed the RT-PCR reads with MiXCR anew, one entry per CDR3 protein. The table lists 600,000 to 700,000 distinct CDR3 sequences, 14% of them singletons. The source was PBMCs from blood, collected about 14 days before vaccination. V is TRBV10-3 and J is TRBJ2-3; D possibly matches TRBD1 or TRBD2 (6 bases each). The sequence derives from a man aged 45 to 65 who received an inactivated influenza vaccine. The CDR3 sequence: CAISEGGPTDTQYF. In nucleotides, the CDR3 is TGTGCCATCAGTGAAGGGGGGCCCACAGATACGCAGTATTTT.